This TCR beta chain was obtained from a study of blood T cell repertoires in COVID-19. Study information: In each case, the material was cDNA or gDNA derived from T cells, B-cell-depleted T cells, or PBMCs.

The CDR3 contains 11 residues. Trimming pared 6 bases from V and 6 bases from J, leaving 11 bases between. CDR1 is SQVTM, CDR2 ANQGSEA, per germline. Original handling: Scientists estimated how many nucleated cells there were by amplifying reference gene primers. Method: immunoSEQ multiplex PCR; TCRdb's copy keeps in-frame clones and lacks some. D and trimming come from the DNA, and the V and J calls and clone size come from that table. This sample has 50,000 to 65,000 clones, with approximately 84% found just once. The rearrangement links TRBV29-1 to TRBJ1-2; D is possibly TRBD1 (5 bases). The sequencing sample was made of peripheral blood. This receptor was identified in a human donor in a cohort sampled during active COVID-19. The CDR3 here is CSVGGLNGYTF. The CDR3 DNA reads as TGCAGCGTCGGGGGACTGAATGGCTACACCTTC.